Below are 19 T cell receptor beta chains sequenced from a single sample in a study of cytomegalovirus exposure and HLA in healthy donors. The PCR made use of 60 Vbeta and 13 Jbeta primers. Libraries were prepared by immunoSEQ multiplex PCR; TCRdb keeps only in-frame clonotypes and omits some of them. The sample has fewer than 250,000 clones, almost 80% seen once. Sequencing input: PBMCs. The receptors were gathered from a woman between 18 and 29 years old in good health and CMV-seronegative.

In this sample, this clone turned up once. The chain is built from TRBV5-6 and TRBJ2-7; 9 bases are a match to TRBD1. The CDR3 has 13 amino acids. Unmatched junction bases numbered 3, after V lost 5 bases and J lost 3 bases. Germline assignment: CDR1 SGHDT and CDR2 YYEEEE. Written as DNA, the CDR3 is TGTGCCAGCAGTTCGGGACAGGGCTACGAGCAGTACTTC. Amino acid sequence: CASSSGQGYEQYF.

The rearrangement joins TRBV28 to TRBJ1-1; D gene uncertain. Germline loops: CDR1 MDHEN, CDR2 SYDVKM. Trimming left V 6 bases short and J 0 bases short, with 20 bases between. This CDR3 contains 17 residues. DNA for the CDR3: TGTGCCAGCAGAATCCGTCGTTTTCAACTCATGAACACTGAAGCTTTCTTT. Residues: CASRIRRFQLMNTEAFF.

J is TRBJ1-4 and V is TRBV28; D perhaps matches TRBD1 (6 bases). The V end was cut by 6 bases, the J end by 4 bases, with 12 bases between. The germline V gene encodes CDR1 MDHEN and CDR2 SYDVKM. The CDR3 sequence is 14 residues long. CDR3 sequence reads: CASRRGANNEKLFF. The CDR3 bases are TGTGCCAGCAGGCGGGGGGCGAATAATGAAAAACTGTTTTTT.

This rearrangement joins TRBV5-1 to TRBJ2-5, with TRBD1 identical over 7 bases. This CDR3 is built from 14 residues. Per the germline V gene, CDR1 is SGHRS and CDR2 is YFSETQ. J was trimmed by 1 base and V by 4 bases; bases with no gene match: 4. Written as DNA, the CDR3 is TGCGCCAGCAGCGCAGGGGACAGCCAAGAGACCCAGTACTTC. The encoded protein is CASSAGDSQETQYF.

V is TRBV30 and J is TRBJ2-1; 11 bases are shared with TRBD2. Germline V gives CDR1 GTSNPN, CDR2 SVGIG (reference sequence). The CDR3 is made up of 17 amino acids. The junction had 12 bases not matched to a gene; V was cut back by 0 bases and J by 8 bases. The CDR3 nucleotides are TGTGCCTGGAGTGTAACTATACTAGCGGGAGTCAGAGATGAGCAGTTCTTC. This codes for CAWSVTILAGVRDEQFF.

The chain joins TRBV4-3 to TRBJ2-1; the match to TRBD1 covers 7 bases. This CDR3 has 14 amino acids. Losses at the gene ends were 2 bases for V and 9 bases for J; bases not matched to a gene: 7. The germline V gene has CDR1 LGHNA and CDR2 YSLEER. DNA for the CDR3: TGCGCCAGCAGCCAAATGGGCCCAGGGGGTGAGCAGTTCTTC. This translates into CASSQMGPGGEQFF.

The chain employs TRBV9 and TRBJ2-6; no clear D gene. Trimming removed 4 bases from V and 2 bases from J, with 4 bases in between. The CDR3 has 13 residues. CDR1 is SGDLS and CDR2 is YYNGEE in the germline V gene. CDR3 sequence: CASSPAGANVLTF. The CDR3 DNA reads as TGTGCCAGCAGCCCCGCTGGGGCCAACGTCCTGACTTTC.

The chain employs TRBV11-2 and TRBJ2-7, with TRBD1 as a possible D gene (6 bases). Trimming pared 1 base from V and 4 bases from J, leaving 11 bases between. Germline-derived CDR1 and CDR2 are SGHAT and FQNNGV. This CDR3 region has 14 residues. The DNA of the CDR3 is TGTGCCAGCAGCTTAGGAACAGGGTCATACGAGCAGTACTTC. Its protein is CASSLGTGSYEQYF. Using reference TRBV11-2 and TRBJ2-7 for the parts outside the CDR3, the full variable domain is EAGVAQSPRYKIIEKRQSVAFWCNPISGHATLYWYQQILGQGPKLLIQFQNNGVVDDSQLPKDRFSAERLKGVDSTLKIQPAKLEDSAVYLCASSLGTGSYEQYFGPGTRLTVT.

This sequence joins TRBV19 and TRBJ2-3; TRBD1 is a possible D gene (6 bases). V gave up 4 bases and J gave up 0 bases, with 14 bases separating them. Germline V gene data show CDR1 as LNHDA and CDR2 as SQIVND (reference sequence). The CDR3 runs to 16 residues. CDR3 in DNA: TGTGCCAGTAGTACCAGGGGCATCAGTAGCACAGATACGCAGTATTTT. It is translated as CASSTRGISSTDTQYF. Complete variable domain (other parts from reference TRBV19 and TRBJ2-3): DGGITQSPKYLFRKEGQNVTLSCEQNLNHDAMYWYRQDPGQGLRLIYYSQIVNDFQKGDIAEGYSVSREKKESFPLTVTSAQKNPTAFYLCASSTRGISSTDTQYFGPGTRLTVL.

CDR3 nucleotides: TGTGCTCGAGTCGGCAGGCCATACTACGAGCAGTACTTC. Translation: CARVGRPYYEQYF. The chain is built from TRBV30 and TRBJ2-7; D is uncertain. This CDR3 is built from 13 residues. Germline V lookup: CDR1 GTSNPN, CDR2 SVGIG (reference sequence). Full variable domain (remainder filled in from reference TRBV30 and TRBJ2-7): SQTIHQWPATLVQPVGSPLSLECTVEGTSNPNLYWYRQAAGRGLQLLFYSVGIGQISSEVPQNLSASRPQDRQFILSSKKLLLSDSGFYLCARVGRPYYEQYFGPGTRLTVT.

This chain links TRBV28 with TRBJ1-2, with D maybe TRBD1 (6 bases). V was shortened by 10 bases and J by 8 bases, with 17 bases between the two germline ends. The CDR3 extends over 12 amino acids. Per the germline V gene, CDR1 is MDHEN and CDR2 is SYDVKM. DNA for the CDR3: TGTGCCACGAACGGGGGGGCCAGAGGCTACACCTTC. Translation: CATNGGARGYTF.

The CDR3 region has the DNA TGTGCCAGCAACTTTGGAGGGGGCGCGGGGAATGAGCAGTTCTTC. Its translation is CASNFGGGAGNEQFF. J is TRBJ2-1 and V is TRBV27, with D possibly being TRBD1 (7 bases). Between the trimmed V and J ends, which lost 7 bases and 7 bases, there was a span of 20 bases. CDR1 and CDR2 (germline): MNHEY, SMNVEV (reference sequence). This CDR3 region has 15 residues.

The chain couples TRBV30 to TRBJ2-7; D is perhaps TRBD2 (6 bases). Germline CDR1 and CDR2: GTSNPN and SVGIG (reference sequence). The length of the CDR3 is 12 residues. V lost 5 bases to trimming and J lost 1 base, with 9 bases between them. This chain's CDR3 is CAWASGSYEQYF. CDR3 in DNA: TGTGCCTGGGCCAGCGGGTCCTACGAGCAGTACTTC.

V gene TRBV5-1 combines with J gene TRBJ1-2; the D gene is possibly TRBD1 (6 bases). This CDR3 contains 13 residues. The V end lost 0 bases, the J end lost 3 bases, and 6 bases lay between the germline ends. Germline V lookup: CDR1 SGHRS, CDR2 YFSETQ. DNA of the CDR3: TGCGCCAGCAGCTTGGGGACAGACTATGGCTACACCTTC. This gives the protein CASSLGTDYGYTF. The whole variable domain, remainder taken from reference TRBV5-1 and TRBJ1-2, is KAGVTQTPRYLIKTRGQQVTLSCSPISGHRSVSWYQQTPGQGLQFLFEYFSETQRNKGNFPGRFSGRQFSNSRSEMNVSTLELGDSALYLCASSLGTDYGYTFGSGTRLTVV.

The chain recombines TRBV4-3 with TRBJ1-1; no firm D call. Germline CDR1 is LGHNA and CDR2 is YSLEER. V dropped 1 base and J dropped 2 bases, with 8 bases sitting between them. The CDR3 covers 14 residues. The CDR3: CASSQGTLNTEAFF. CDR3 DNA: TGCGCCAGCAGCCAAGGAACCCTAAACACTGAAGCTTTCTTT.

The genes are TRBV18 and TRBJ1-5; no clear D. The CDR3 contains 14 residues. V lost 4 bases to trimming and J lost 1 base, with 8 bases between them. CDR1 is KGHSH, CDR2 LQKENI, per germline. The CDR3 coding sequence is TGTGCCAGCTCACTCCAGGCGAGCAATCAGCCCCAGCATTTT. Encoded protein: CASSLQASNQPQHF.

The rearrangement joins TRBV4-1 to TRBJ2-3; 11 nucleotides align to TRBD2. Germline CDR1 and CDR2: MGHRA and YSYEKL. After removal of 1 base from V and 0 bases from J, the junction contained 6 bases not matched to a gene. The CDR3 sequence is 18 residues long. The CDR3 nucleotides are TGCGCCAGCAGCCAAGGACTAGCGGGGATCACTAGCACAGATACGCAGTATTTT. It specifies CASSQGLAGITSTDTQYF.

V usage is TRBV5-1 and J usage is TRBJ2-3, with TRBD2 matching over 10 bases. Trimming removed 4 bases from V and 2 bases from J; junction bases left unmatched: 7. The CDR3 covers 16 residues. Per germline, CDR1 SGHRS and CDR2 YFSETQ. The CDR3 region is CASSSGGAGVTDTQYF. The CDR3 coding sequence is TGCGCCAGCAGCAGCGGGGGGGCGGGAGTCACAGATACGCAGTATTTT.

With regard to this clone: Within the sample, other DNA sequences also encode this same CDR3. The V gene is TRBV7-2, the J gene TRBJ1-5; TRBD1 is a possible D gene (6 bases). CDR3 length: 14 amino acids. Germline V CDR1 and CDR2: SGHTA, FQGNSA. V gave up 3 bases and J gave up 4 bases, with 10 bases separating them. CDR3 DNA: TGTGCCAGCAGCTTGGACAGAGGTAATCAGCCCCAGCATTTT. Protein product: CASSLDRGNQPQHF.